Listed below are T cell receptor beta chains from one sample, sequenced in a study of blood T cells in healthy people across ages. MiXCR, run by TCRdb on the 5' RACE reads, gives a single entry per CDR3 protein. The sample records 950,000 to 1,200,000 distinct CDR3 sequences, about two fifths being singletons. The sample consisted of blood. Source of these receptors: a man between 18 and 35 years old in good health. The CDR3 runs from the conserved cysteine through the conserved F or W. D genes are given only for firm matches. Only part of the rows carry a size: once, few, many, or a class if the clone is expanded.

abundance: -
d_gene: -
j_gene: TRBJ1-4
v_gene: TRBV13
CDR3aa: CASSSYSRQGKLFF
CDR3nt: TGTGCCAGCAGCTCTTATTCAAGGCAGGGGAAACTGTTTTTT

abundance: few
d_gene: -
j_gene: TRBJ1-5
v_gene: TRBV29-1
CDR3aa: CSVTVGAHDQPQHF
CDR3nt: TGCAGCGTCACTGTCGGGGCTCACGATCAGCCCCAGCATTTT

abundance: -
d_gene: TRBD1
j_gene: TRBJ1-1
v_gene: TRBV7-9
CDR3aa: CASSFSGTGGAFF
CDR3nt: TGTGCCAGCAGCTTTTCCGGGACAGGGGGAGCTTTCTTT

abundance: few
d_gene: TRBD1
j_gene: TRBJ2-7
v_gene: TRBV6-4
CDR3aa: CASSDGTGGEQYF
CDR3nt: TGTGCCAGCAGTGACGGGACAGGGGGCGAGCAGTACTTC

abundance: -
d_gene: -
j_gene: TRBJ1-3
v_gene: TRBV6-6
CDR3aa: CASSTPTGPGNTIYF
CDR3nt: TGTGCCAGCAGTACTCCCACGGGACCTGGAAACACCATATATTTT

abundance: -
d_gene: -
j_gene: TRBJ1-4
v_gene: TRBV19
CDR3aa: CASGDGNEKLFF
CDR3nt: TGTGCCAGTGGAGATGGTAATGAAAAACTGTTTTTT

abundance: -
d_gene: -
j_gene: TRBJ2-1
v_gene: TRBV20-1
CDR3aa: CSGDGGPNNEQFF
CDR3nt: TGCAGTGGGGACGGGGGGCCGAACAATGAGCAGTTCTTC

abundance: few
d_gene: TRBD1
j_gene: TRBJ2-4
v_gene: TRBV12-3/TRBV12-4
CDR3aa: CASSTGQGAELAKNIQYF
CDR3nt: TGTGCCAGCAGCACCGGACAGGGGGCCGAACTAGCCAAAAACATTCAGTACTTC

abundance: few
d_gene: TRBD1
j_gene: TRBJ1-5
v_gene: TRBV7-8
CDR3aa: CASSLLGQGSLNQPQHF
CDR3nt: TGTGCCAGCAGCTTACTTGGACAGGGGAGTTTAAATCAGCCTCAGCATTTT

abundance: few
d_gene: TRBD1
j_gene: TRBJ2-3
v_gene: TRBV7-2
CDR3aa: CASSLEGDRAPLNTQYF
CDR3nt: TGTGCCAGCAGCTTAGAGGGGGACAGGGCCCCCCTAAATACGCAGTATTTT

abundance: -
d_gene: -
j_gene: TRBJ2-3
v_gene: TRBV24-1
CDR3aa: CATSDRMQTGHTDTQYF
CDR3nt: TGTGCCACCAGTGATAGAATGCAGACAGGCCACACAGATACGCAGTATTTT

abundance: -
d_gene: -
j_gene: TRBJ1-2
v_gene: TRBV6-1
CDR3aa: CASSFYGYTF
CDR3nt: TGTGCCAGCAGCTTTTATGGCTACACCTTC

abundance: once
d_gene: -
j_gene: TRBJ1-2
v_gene: TRBV20-1
CDR3aa: CSAAREEKGYTF
CDR3nt: TGCAGTGCCGCCCGGGAGGAGAAAGGCTACACCTTC

abundance: -
d_gene: TRBD1
j_gene: TRBJ1-6
v_gene: TRBV20-1
CDR3aa: CSAKEPDRNNYNSPLHF
CDR3nt: TGCAGTGCAAAGGAGCCGGACAGGAACAACTATAATTCACCCCTCCACTTT

abundance: -
d_gene: TRBD1
j_gene: TRBJ1-1
v_gene: TRBV20-1
CDR3aa: CSAGNRGRTEAFF
CDR3nt: TGCAGTGCGGGAAACAGGGGGCGAACTGAAGCTTTCTTT

abundance: -
d_gene: -
j_gene: TRBJ1-2
v_gene: TRBV7-2
CDR3aa: CASSFQLGLGDYGYTF
CDR3nt: TGTGCCAGCAGCTTCCAATTAGGCCTCGGGGACTATGGCTACACCTTC

abundance: -
d_gene: -
j_gene: TRBJ1-2
v_gene: TRBV12-3/TRBV12-4
CDR3aa: CASNRGTDGYTF
CDR3nt: TGTGCCAGCAATAGAGGGACCGATGGCTACACCTTC

abundance: many
d_gene: -
j_gene: TRBJ1-1
v_gene: TRBV9
CDR3aa: CASSVGTVNTEAFF
CDR3nt: TGTGCCAGCAGCGTCGGGACGGTGAACACTGAAGCTTTCTTT

abundance: many
d_gene: TRBD2
j_gene: TRBJ2-5
v_gene: TRBV12-3/TRBV12-4
CDR3aa: CASSLLAGGETQYF
CDR3nt: TGTGCCAGCAGTTTACTAGCGGGCGGGGAGACCCAGTACTTC

abundance: -
d_gene: -
j_gene: TRBJ2-3
v_gene: TRBV5-6
CDR3aa: CASSLRFRDTQYF
CDR3nt: TGTGCCAGCAGCTTGAGGTTTCGGGATACGCAGTATTTT

abundance: -
d_gene: -
j_gene: TRBJ2-3
v_gene: TRBV2
CDR3aa: CASSETVHADTQYF
CDR3nt: TGTGCCAGCAGTGAAACTGTCCATGCAGATACGCAGTATTTT

abundance: -
d_gene: -
j_gene: TRBJ2-7
v_gene: TRBV20-1
CDR3aa: CSARLLRARAYEQYF
CDR3nt: TGCAGTGCTCGCCTCCTCCGGGCCCGGGCCTACGAGCAGTACTTC

abundance: -
d_gene: -
j_gene: TRBJ1-6
v_gene: TRBV12-3/TRBV12-4
CDR3aa: CASSFPGSPPHF
CDR3nt: TGTGCCAGCAGTTTTCCCGGCTCACCCCCCCACTTT

abundance: -
d_gene: TRBD2
j_gene: TRBJ2-2
v_gene: TRBV6-5
CDR3aa: CASNGGTGELFF
CDR3nt: TGTGCCAGCAACGGGGGGACCGGGGAGCTGTTTTTT

abundance: -
d_gene: TRBD2
j_gene: TRBJ2-3
v_gene: TRBV7-2
CDR3aa: CASSRTSGPDTQYF
CDR3nt: TGTGCCAGCAGCCGTACTAGCGGGCCAGATACGCAGTATTTT

abundance: -
d_gene: -
j_gene: TRBJ2-2
v_gene: TRBV29-1
CDR3aa: CSARWDTGELFF
CDR3nt: TGCAGCGCCCGGTGGGACACCGGGGAGCTGTTTTTT

abundance: once
d_gene: -
j_gene: TRBJ2-4
v_gene: TRBV2
CDR3aa: CVSRGGLAVAKNIQYF
CDR3nt: TGTGTCAGCAGAGGGGGTCTGGCGGTCGCCAAAAACATTCAGTACTTC

abundance: few
d_gene: -
j_gene: TRBJ1-2
v_gene: TRBV12-3/TRBV12-4
CDR3aa: CASSRPRQLGGYTF
CDR3nt: TGTGCCAGCAGCAGACCTCGACAACTGGGTGGCTACACCTTC

abundance: -
d_gene: -
j_gene: TRBJ1-6
v_gene: TRBV20-1
CDR3aa: CSASRQTNSPLHF
CDR3nt: TGCAGTGCTAGCCGGCAGACTAATTCACCCCTCCACTTT

abundance: -
d_gene: TRBD1
j_gene: TRBJ2-6
v_gene: TRBV5-6
CDR3aa: CASSFPRDRGIRANVLTF
CDR3nt: TGTGCCAGCAGCTTTCCCAGGGACAGGGGGATTAGGGCCAACGTCCTGACTTTC

abundance: -
d_gene: -
j_gene: TRBJ1-1
v_gene: TRBV5-1
CDR3aa: CASSLQVLGEAFF
CDR3nt: TGCGCCAGCAGCTTGCAGGTTCTAGGGGAAGCTTTCTTT

abundance: -
d_gene: TRBD1
j_gene: TRBJ2-2
v_gene: TRBV12-3/TRBV12-4
CDR3aa: CASSLGTGVTGELFF
CDR3nt: TGTGCCAGCAGTTTGGGGACAGGGGTCACCGGGGAGCTGTTTTTT

abundance: once
d_gene: -
j_gene: TRBJ2-3
v_gene: TRBV20-1
CDR3aa: CSTNTAGGPLYTQYF
CDR3nt: TGCAGTACTAACACGGCCGGGGGGCCGCTATATACGCAGTATTTT

abundance: -
d_gene: -
j_gene: TRBJ2-3
v_gene: TRBV27
CDR3aa: CASRQRVLTDTQYF
CDR3nt: TGTGCCAGCAGACAACGGGTTTTGACAGATACGCAGTATTTT

abundance: few
d_gene: -
j_gene: TRBJ1-2
v_gene: TRBV20-1
CDR3aa: CSARGGYTF
CDR3nt: TGCAGTGCCCGAGGGGGCTACACCTTC

abundance: -
d_gene: -
j_gene: TRBJ2-6
v_gene: TRBV9
CDR3aa: CASSVGKGAGANVLTF
CDR3nt: TGTGCCAGCAGCGTAGGGAAGGGGGCTGGGGCCAACGTCCTGACTTTC

abundance: -
d_gene: -
j_gene: TRBJ1-1
v_gene: TRBV7-9
CDR3aa: CASSSVKVPEAFF
CDR3nt: TGTGCCAGCAGCTCAGTGAAAGTCCCTGAAGCTTTCTTT

abundance: -
d_gene: -
j_gene: TRBJ1-5
v_gene: TRBV6-9
CDR3aa: CAGSYGGRYGNQPQHF
CDR3nt: TGTGCCGGCAGTTACGGGGGGAGGTATGGCAATCAGCCCCAGCATTTT

abundance: few
d_gene: -
j_gene: TRBJ2-2
v_gene: TRBV9
CDR3aa: CASSVGGTNTGELFF
CDR3nt: TGTGCCAGCAGCGTTGGCGGGACGAACACCGGGGAGCTGTTTTTT

abundance: -
d_gene: TRBD1
j_gene: TRBJ2-1
v_gene: TRBV20-1
CDR3aa: CSATTGTENEQFF
CDR3nt: TGCAGTGCTACAACCGGGACAGAAAATGAGCAGTTCTTC

abundance: -
d_gene: -
j_gene: TRBJ2-1
v_gene: TRBV10-3
CDR3aa: CAIRTDGNEQFF
CDR3nt: TGTGCCATCAGAACGGACGGGAATGAGCAGTTCTTC

abundance: few
d_gene: -
j_gene: TRBJ2-1
v_gene: TRBV9
CDR3aa: CASSVGTVEQFF
CDR3nt: TGTGCCAGCAGCGTAGGGACGGTTGAGCAGTTCTTC

abundance: -
d_gene: -
j_gene: TRBJ1-1
v_gene: TRBV3-1
CDR3aa: CASSQGVLEAFF
CDR3nt: TGTGCCAGCAGCCAAGGGGTTTTGGAAGCTTTCTTT

abundance: -
d_gene: -
j_gene: TRBJ2-6
v_gene: TRBV9
CDR3aa: CATSTGLSGDSGANVLTF
CDR3nt: TGTGCCACCAGTACAGGACTGAGTGGGGACTCTGGGGCCAACGTCCTGACTTTC

abundance: -
d_gene: -
j_gene: TRBJ2-4
v_gene: TRBV6-2/TRBV6-3
CDR3aa: CASMASLIGIQYF
CDR3nt: TGTGCCAGCATGGCCAGTTTAATCGGCATTCAGTACTTC

abundance: -
d_gene: -
j_gene: TRBJ1-1
v_gene: TRBV6-2/TRBV6-3
CDR3aa: CASSAVTEAFF
CDR3nt: TGTGCCAGCAGCGCGGTTACTGAAGCTTTCTTT

abundance: -
d_gene: -
j_gene: TRBJ2-3
v_gene: TRBV7-8
CDR3aa: CASSLGPRTDTRYF
CDR3nt: TGTGCCAGCAGCTTGGGACCCCGCACAGATACGCGGTATTTT

abundance: few
d_gene: -
j_gene: TRBJ2-7
v_gene: TRBV12-3/TRBV12-4
CDR3aa: CASSLVGDSYEQYF
CDR3nt: TGTGCCAGCAGTTTAGTTGGGGATTCCTACGAGCAGTACTTC

abundance: few
d_gene: -
j_gene: TRBJ2-3
v_gene: TRBV5-1
CDR3aa: CASTDLTDTQYF
CDR3nt: TGCGCCAGCACCGACCTTACAGATACGCAGTATTTT

abundance: -
d_gene: -
j_gene: TRBJ2-3
v_gene: TRBV2
CDR3aa: CASSEEVLDTQYF
CDR3nt: TGTGCCAGCAGTGAAGAGGTCCTCGATACGCAGTATTTT

abundance: -
d_gene: TRBD1
j_gene: TRBJ2-7
v_gene: TRBV30
CDR3aa: CAWSETGPQDEQYF
CDR3nt: TGTGCCTGGAGCGAGACAGGGCCTCAGGACGAGCAGTACTTC

abundance: few
d_gene: TRBD1
j_gene: TRBJ2-7
v_gene: TRBV27
CDR3aa: CASSFPDRVGYEQYF
CDR3nt: TGTGCCAGCAGTTTTCCCGACAGGGTGGGTTACGAGCAGTACTTC

abundance: few
d_gene: TRBD1
j_gene: TRBJ1-1
v_gene: TRBV7-2
CDR3aa: CASSLTGQMGAEAFF
CDR3nt: TGTGCCAGCAGCCTCACGGGACAGATGGGCGCTGAAGCTTTCTTT

abundance: -
d_gene: -
j_gene: TRBJ1-1
v_gene: TRBV7-2
CDR3aa: CASSLDARGLNTEAFF
CDR3nt: TGTGCCAGCAGCTTAGATGCCCGGGGGTTGAACACTGAAGCTTTCTTT

abundance: -
d_gene: -
j_gene: TRBJ1-5
v_gene: TRBV20-1
CDR3aa: CSARATAGNRPQHF
CDR3nt: TGCAGTGCTAGAGCGACGGCAGGCAATCGGCCCCAGCATTTT

abundance: -
d_gene: -
j_gene: TRBJ1-1
v_gene: TRBV6-5
CDR3aa: CASSDEGQTQAFF
CDR3nt: TGTGCCAGCAGTGACGAAGGGCAAACTCAAGCTTTCTTT

abundance: -
d_gene: TRBD1
j_gene: TRBJ1-5
v_gene: TRBV10-3
CDR3aa: CATEAGQGKNQPQHF
CDR3nt: TGTGCCACCGAGGCGGGACAGGGAAAGAATCAGCCCCAGCATTTT

abundance: -
d_gene: -
j_gene: TRBJ2-3
v_gene: TRBV29-1
CDR3aa: CSARKSATDTQYF
CDR3nt: TGCAGCGCCAGGAAGTCAGCCACAGATACGCAGTATTTT

abundance: many
d_gene: -
j_gene: TRBJ2-7
v_gene: TRBV5-1
CDR3aa: CASSLAETYEQYF
CDR3nt: TGCGCCAGCAGCTTGGCCGAGACCTACGAGCAGTACTTC

abundance: -
d_gene: -
j_gene: TRBJ1-1
v_gene: TRBV20-1
CDR3aa: CSARDRRGWNTEAFF
CDR3nt: TGCAGTGCTAGAGATCGGAGGGGCTGGAACACTGAAGCTTTCTTT